This T cell receptor beta chain is drawn from a study of blood T cells in healthy people across ages. Study results and limitations: Strongly correlated with naive T cell percentage was TCR beta diversity.

Germline lookup yields CDR1 SGHRS and CDR2 YFSETQ. The CDR3 sequence is 13 residues long. Trimming left V 3 bases short and J 2 bases short, with 8 bases between. For the second PCR, which ran for about 6 to 11 cycles, a sample-barcoded 5' primer and a J-beta primer mix were used. TCRdb processed the 5' RACE reads anew with MiXCR; each CDR3 protein has one entry. The sample contains 350,000 to 450,000 distinct CDR3 sequences, approximately 52% of which appear only once. Note on this clonotype: Its antigen is not known.

This TCR was sampled from a man between 60 and 70 years old in good health. Sequenced: blood. This chain joins TRBV5-1 and TRBJ2-5; no reliable D call. The DNA for the CDR3 is TGCGCCAGCAGCTCGAGACTTCAAGAGACCCAGTACTTC. It translates to CASSSRLQETQYF. The full variable domain, its missing parts supplied by reference TRBV5-1 and TRBJ2-5, is KAGVTQTPRYLIKTRGQQVTLSCSPISGHRSVSWYQQTPGQGLQFLFEYFSETQRNKGNFPGRFSGRQFSNSRSEMNVSTLELGDSALYLCASSSRLQETQYFGPGTRLLVL.